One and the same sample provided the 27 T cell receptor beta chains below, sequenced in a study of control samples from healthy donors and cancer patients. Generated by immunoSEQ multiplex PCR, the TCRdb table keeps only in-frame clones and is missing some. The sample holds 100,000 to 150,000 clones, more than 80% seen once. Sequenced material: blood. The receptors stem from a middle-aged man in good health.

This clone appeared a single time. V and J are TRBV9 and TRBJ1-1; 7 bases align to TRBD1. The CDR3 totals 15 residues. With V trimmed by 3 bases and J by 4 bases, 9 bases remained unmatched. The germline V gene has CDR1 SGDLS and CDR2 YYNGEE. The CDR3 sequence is CASSGGDRSGTEAFF. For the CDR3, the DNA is TGTGCCAGCAGCGGGGGGGACAGAAGTGGCACTGAAGCTTTCTTT. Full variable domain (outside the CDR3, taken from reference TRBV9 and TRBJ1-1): DSGVTQTPKHLITATGQRVTLRCSPRSGDLSVYWYQQSLDQGLQFLIQYYNGEERAKGNILERFSAQQFPDLHSELNLSSLELGDSALYFCASSGGDRSGTEAFFGQGTRLTVV.

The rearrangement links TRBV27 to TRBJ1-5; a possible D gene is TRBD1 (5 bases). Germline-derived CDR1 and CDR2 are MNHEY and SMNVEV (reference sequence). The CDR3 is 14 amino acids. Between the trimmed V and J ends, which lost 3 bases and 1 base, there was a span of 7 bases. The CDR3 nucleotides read TGTGCCAGCAGTTTCGGGGGGAGCAATCAGCCCCAGCATTTT. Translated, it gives CASSFGGSNQPQHF.

The CDR3 spells CASSTPAGEQYF. DNA of the CDR3: TGTGCCAGCAGTACTCCCGCTGGCGAGCAGTACTTC. This chain links TRBV6-6 with TRBJ2-7, with D unresolved. Germline CDR1 MNHNY, CDR2 SVGAGI (reference sequence). V dropped 5 bases and J dropped 6 bases, with 11 bases sitting between them. The CDR3 contains 12 residues.

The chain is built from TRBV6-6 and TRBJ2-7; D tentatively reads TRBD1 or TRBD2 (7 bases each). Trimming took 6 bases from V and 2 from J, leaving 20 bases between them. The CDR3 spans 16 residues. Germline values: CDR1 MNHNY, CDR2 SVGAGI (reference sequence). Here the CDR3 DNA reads TGTGCCAGCAGGCCCGGGGGAGGGGGCTTAACCTACGAGCAGTACTTC. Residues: CASRPGGGGLTYEQYF.

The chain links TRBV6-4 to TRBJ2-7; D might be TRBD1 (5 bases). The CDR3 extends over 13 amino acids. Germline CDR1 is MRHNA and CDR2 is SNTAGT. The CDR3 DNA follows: TGTACCTACCGAGATACAGGTTTCGGGGAGCAGTACTTC. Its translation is CTYRDTGFGEQYF.

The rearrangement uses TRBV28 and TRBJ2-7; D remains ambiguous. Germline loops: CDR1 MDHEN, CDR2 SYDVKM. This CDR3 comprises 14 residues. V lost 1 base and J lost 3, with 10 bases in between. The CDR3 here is CASSLYAENYEQYF. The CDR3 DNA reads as TGTGCCAGCAGTTTATATGCAGAAAACTACGAGCAGTACTTC.

CDR3 bases: TGTGCCAGCAGCTTAGTGGGTTCGAAAAACATTCAGTACTTC. It encodes CASSLVGSKNIQYF. V is TRBV7-9 and J is TRBJ2-4; no clear D. CDR3 length equals 14 residues. The V end lost 1 base, the J end lost 4 bases, and 8 bases lay between the germline ends. Germline CDR1 SEHNR, CDR2 FQNEAQ (reference sequence).

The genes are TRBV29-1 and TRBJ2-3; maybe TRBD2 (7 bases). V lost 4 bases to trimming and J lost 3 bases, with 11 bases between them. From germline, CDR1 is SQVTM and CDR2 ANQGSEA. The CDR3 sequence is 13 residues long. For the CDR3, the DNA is TGCAGCGTTGCGGGGGGCCTGACAGATACGCAGTATTTT. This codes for CSVAGGLTDTQYF.

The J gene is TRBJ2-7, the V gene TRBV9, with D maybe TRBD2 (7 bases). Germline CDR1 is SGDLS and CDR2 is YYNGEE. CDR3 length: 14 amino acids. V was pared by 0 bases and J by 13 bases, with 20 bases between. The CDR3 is CASSVGLGGPTVYF. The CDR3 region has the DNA TGTGCCAGCAGCGTAGGGTTGGGGGGGCCGACGGTATACTTC.

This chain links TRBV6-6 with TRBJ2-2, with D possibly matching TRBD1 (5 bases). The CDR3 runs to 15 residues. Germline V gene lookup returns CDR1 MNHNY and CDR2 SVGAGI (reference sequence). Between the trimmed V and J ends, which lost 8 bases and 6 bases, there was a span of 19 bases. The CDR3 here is CASRKGSLGPGELFF. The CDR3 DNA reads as TGTGCCAGCCGGAAGGGGTCCTTGGGGCCCGGGGAGCTGTTTTTT.

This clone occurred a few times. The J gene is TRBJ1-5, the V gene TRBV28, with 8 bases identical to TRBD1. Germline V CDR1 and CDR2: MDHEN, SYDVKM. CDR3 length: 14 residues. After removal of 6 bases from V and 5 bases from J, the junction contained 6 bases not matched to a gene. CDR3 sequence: CASSRDRRDQPQHF. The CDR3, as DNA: TGTGCCAGCAGCAGGGACAGGAGGGATCAGCCCCAGCATTTT.

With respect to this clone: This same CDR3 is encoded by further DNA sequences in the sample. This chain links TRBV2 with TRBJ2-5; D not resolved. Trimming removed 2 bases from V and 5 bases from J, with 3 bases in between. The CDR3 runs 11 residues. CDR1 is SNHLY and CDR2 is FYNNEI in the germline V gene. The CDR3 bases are TGTGCCAGCAGTGAATGGGAGACCCAGTACTTC. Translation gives CASSEWETQYF.

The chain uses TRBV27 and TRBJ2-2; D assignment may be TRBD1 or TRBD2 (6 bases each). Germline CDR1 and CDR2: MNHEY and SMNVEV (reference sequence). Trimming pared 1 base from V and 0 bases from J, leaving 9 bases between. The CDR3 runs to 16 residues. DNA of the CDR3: TGTGCCAGCAGTTTATTCGGGGGCGCGAACACCGGGGAGCTGTTTTTT. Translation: CASSLFGGANTGELFF.

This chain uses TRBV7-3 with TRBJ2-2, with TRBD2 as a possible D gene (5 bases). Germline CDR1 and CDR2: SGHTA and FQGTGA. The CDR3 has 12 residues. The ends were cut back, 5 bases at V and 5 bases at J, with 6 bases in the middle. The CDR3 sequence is CASSPGTGELFF. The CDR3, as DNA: TGTGCCAGCAGCCCGGGAACCGGGGAGCTGTTTTTT.

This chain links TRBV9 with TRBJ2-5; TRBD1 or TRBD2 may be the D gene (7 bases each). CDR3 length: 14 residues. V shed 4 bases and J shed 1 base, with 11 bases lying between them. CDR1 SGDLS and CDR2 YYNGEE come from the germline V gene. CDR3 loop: CASSPGGAQETQYF. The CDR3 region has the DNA TGTGCCAGCAGCCCAGGGGGGGCCCAAGAGACCCAGTACTTC.

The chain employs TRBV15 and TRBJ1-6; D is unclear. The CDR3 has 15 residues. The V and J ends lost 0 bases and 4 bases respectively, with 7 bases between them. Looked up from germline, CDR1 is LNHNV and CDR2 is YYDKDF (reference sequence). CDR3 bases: TGTGCCACCAGCAGAGATCGTGCTTATAATTCACCCCTCCACTTT. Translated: CATSRDRAYNSPLHF.

This chain's CDR3 is CASSLRPQGSGNTIYF. CDR3 DNA: TGTGCCAGCAGCCTAAGACCTCAGGGATCCGGAAACACCATATATTTT. The rearrangement uses TRBV3-1 (or the pseudogene TRBV3-2) and TRBJ1-3; D possibly corresponds to TRBD1 (5 bases). The ends were cut back, 4 bases at V and 4 bases at J, with 17 bases in the middle. Germline CDR1 and CDR2: LGHDT and YNNKEL (reference sequence). The CDR3 is 16 residues long.

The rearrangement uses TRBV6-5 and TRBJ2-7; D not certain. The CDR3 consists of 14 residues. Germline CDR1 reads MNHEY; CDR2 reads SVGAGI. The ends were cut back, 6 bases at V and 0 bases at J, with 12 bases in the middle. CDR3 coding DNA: TGTGCCAGCAGACGTATGGAGAGCTCCTACGAGCAGTACTTC. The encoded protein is CASRRMESSYEQYF.

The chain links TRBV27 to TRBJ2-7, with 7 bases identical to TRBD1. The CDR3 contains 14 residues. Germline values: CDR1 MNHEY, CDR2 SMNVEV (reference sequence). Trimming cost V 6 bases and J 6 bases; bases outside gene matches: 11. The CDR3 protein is CASSPGQVRSEQYF. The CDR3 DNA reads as TGTGCCAGCAGCCCTGGACAGGTTCGATCCGAGCAGTACTTC.

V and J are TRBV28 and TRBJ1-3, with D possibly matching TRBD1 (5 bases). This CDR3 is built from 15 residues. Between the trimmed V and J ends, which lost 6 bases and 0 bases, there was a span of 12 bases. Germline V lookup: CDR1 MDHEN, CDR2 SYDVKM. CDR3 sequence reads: CASRNRNPSGNTIYF. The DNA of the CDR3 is TGTGCCAGCAGGAACAGGAACCCCTCTGGAAACACCATATATTTT. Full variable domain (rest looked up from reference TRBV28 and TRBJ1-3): DVKVTQSSRYLVKRTGEKVFLECVQDMDHENMFWYRQDPGLGLRLIYFSYDVKMKEKGDIPEGYSVSREKKERFSLILESASTNQTSMYLCASRNRNPSGNTIYFGEGSWLTVV.

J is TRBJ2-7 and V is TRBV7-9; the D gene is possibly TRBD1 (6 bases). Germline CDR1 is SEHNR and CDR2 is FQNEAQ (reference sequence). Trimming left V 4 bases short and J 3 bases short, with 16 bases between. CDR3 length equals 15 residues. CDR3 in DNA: TGTGCCAGCAGCTCAGGGGCGGTGCTGGACTACGAGCAGTACTTC. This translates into CASSSGAVLDYEQYF. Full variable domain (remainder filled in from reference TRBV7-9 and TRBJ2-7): DTGVSQNPRHKITKRGQNVTFRCDPISEHNRLYWYRQTLGQGPEFLTYFQNEAQLEKSRLLSDRFSAERPKGSFSTLEIQRTEQGDSAMYLCASSSGAVLDYEQYFGPGTRLTVT.

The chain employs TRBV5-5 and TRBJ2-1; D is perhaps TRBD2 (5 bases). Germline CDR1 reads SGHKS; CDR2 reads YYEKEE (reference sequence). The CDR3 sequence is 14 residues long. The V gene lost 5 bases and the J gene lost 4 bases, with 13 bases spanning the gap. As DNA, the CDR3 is TGTGCCAGCAGGAGGGTAGACGGTTACAATGAGCAGTTCTTC. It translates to CASRRVDGYNEQFF.

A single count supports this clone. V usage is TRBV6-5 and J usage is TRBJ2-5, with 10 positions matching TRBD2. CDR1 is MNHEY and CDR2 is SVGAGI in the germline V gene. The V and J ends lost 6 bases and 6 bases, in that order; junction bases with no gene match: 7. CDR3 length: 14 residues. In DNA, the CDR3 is TGTGCCAGCAGGGCAAGCGGGGGGGGAAAGACCCAGTACTTC. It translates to CASRASGGGKTQYF.

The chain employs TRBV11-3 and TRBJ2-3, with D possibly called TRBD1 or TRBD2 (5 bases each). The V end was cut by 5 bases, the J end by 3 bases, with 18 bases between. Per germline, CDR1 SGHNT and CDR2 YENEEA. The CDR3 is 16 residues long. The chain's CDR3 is CASSKGMQGGTDTQYF. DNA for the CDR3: TGTGCCAGCAGCAAAGGCATGCAGGGCGGGACAGATACGCAGTATTTT.

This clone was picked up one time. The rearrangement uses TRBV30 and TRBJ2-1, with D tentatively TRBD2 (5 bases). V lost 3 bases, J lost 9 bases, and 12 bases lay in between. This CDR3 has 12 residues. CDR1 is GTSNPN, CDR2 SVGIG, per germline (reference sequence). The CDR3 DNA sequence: TGTGCCTGGAGCGGGGTGATAGGTGAGCAGTTCTTC. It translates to CAWSGVIGEQFF. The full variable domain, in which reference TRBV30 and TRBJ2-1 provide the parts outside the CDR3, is SQTIHQWPATLVQPVGSPLSLECTVEGTSNPNLYWYRQAAGRGLQLLFYSVGIGQISSEVPQNLSASRPQDRQFILSSKKLLLSDSGFYLCAWSGVIGEQFFGPGTRLTVL.

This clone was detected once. The CDR3 loop is CASSAGDFGGVYGYTF. CDR3 in DNA: TGCGCCAGCAGCGCGGGTGATTTTGGCGGGGTTTATGGCTACACCTTC. The chain links TRBV5-1 to TRBJ1-2, with unresolved D. This CDR3 spans 16 amino acids. In germline, CDR1 is SGHRS, CDR2 YFSETQ. V was cut by 4 bases and J by 5 bases, with 21 bases left in between. The entire variable domain, with the rest obtained from reference TRBV5-1 and TRBJ1-2, is as follows: KAGVTQTPRYLIKTRGQQVTLSCSPISGHRSVSWYQQTPGQGLQFLFEYFSETQRNKGNFPGRFSGRQFSNSRSEMNVSTLELGDSALYLCASSAGDFGGVYGYTFGSGTRLTVV.

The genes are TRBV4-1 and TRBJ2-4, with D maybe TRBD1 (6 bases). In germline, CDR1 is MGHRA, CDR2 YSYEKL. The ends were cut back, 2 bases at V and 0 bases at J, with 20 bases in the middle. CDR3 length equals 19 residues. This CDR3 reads CASSQKDGTPLVAKNIQYF. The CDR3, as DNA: TGCGCCAGCAGCCAAAAGGACGGGACACCCCTAGTAGCCAAAAACATTCAGTACTTC.